This T cell receptor (beta chain) was sequenced during a study of graft-versus-host responses after intestinal transplantation. The CDR3 consists of 14 residues. Per germline, CDR1 MNHNS and CDR2 SASEGT. The J segment lost 9 bases and the V segment lost 5 bases, leaving 11 bases of the junction unmatched. A remark on this clone: Its matching antigen is unknown.

General study results and limits: Recipient marrow harbored GvH clones, some of which surfaced first in ileum or blood.

Libraries were prepared by immunoSEQ multiplex PCR; TCRdb keeps only in-frame clonotypes and omits some of them. Found here are approximately 94,000 clones, about 90% of them singletons; the top ten hold more than 0.75%. The TCR sequence derives from a human donor who was the organ donor for an intestinal transplant. The sequencing here drew on unstimulated CD4+ T cells sorted from spleen or lymph node cells, taken before transplant. This rearrangement joins TRBV6-1 to TRBJ2-7, with 9 bases lining up with TRBD1. DNA for the CDR3: TGTGCCAGCAGTTCCCCGGGACAGGGCTTTAGGCAGTACTTC. It codes for CASSSPGQGFRQYF.